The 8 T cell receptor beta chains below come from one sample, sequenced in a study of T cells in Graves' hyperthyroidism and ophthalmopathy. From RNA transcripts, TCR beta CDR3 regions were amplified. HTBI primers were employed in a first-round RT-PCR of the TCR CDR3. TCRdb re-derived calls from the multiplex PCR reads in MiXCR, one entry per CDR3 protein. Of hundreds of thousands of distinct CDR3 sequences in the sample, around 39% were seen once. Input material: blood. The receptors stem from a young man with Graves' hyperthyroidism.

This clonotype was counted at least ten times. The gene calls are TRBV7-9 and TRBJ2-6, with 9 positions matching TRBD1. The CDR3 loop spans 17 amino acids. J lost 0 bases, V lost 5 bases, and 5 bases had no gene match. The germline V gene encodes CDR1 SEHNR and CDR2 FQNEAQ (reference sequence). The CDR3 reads CASSRGQGLSGANVLTF. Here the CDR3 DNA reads TGTGCCAGCAGCAGGGGACAGGGCCTCTCTGGGGCCAACGTCCTGACTTTC.

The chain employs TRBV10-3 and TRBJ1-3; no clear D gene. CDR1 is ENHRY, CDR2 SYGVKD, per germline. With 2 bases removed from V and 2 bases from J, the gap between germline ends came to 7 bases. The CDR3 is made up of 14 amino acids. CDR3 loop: CAISEGLTGNTIYF. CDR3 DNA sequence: TGTGCCATCAGTGAGGGGTTAACTGGAAACACCATATATTTT.

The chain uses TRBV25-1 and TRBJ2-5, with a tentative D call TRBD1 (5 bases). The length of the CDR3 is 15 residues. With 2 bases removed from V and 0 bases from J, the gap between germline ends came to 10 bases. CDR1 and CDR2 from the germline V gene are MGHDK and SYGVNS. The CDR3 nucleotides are TGTGCCAGCAGTGAAGAGTGGGGCCACCAAGAGACCCAGTACTTC. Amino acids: CASSEEWGHQETQYF. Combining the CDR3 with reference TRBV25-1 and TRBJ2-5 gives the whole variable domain EADIYQTPRYLVIGTGKKITLECSQTMGHDKMYWYQQDPGMELHLIHYSYGVNSTEKGDLSSESTVSRIRTEHFPLTLESARPSHTSQYLCASSEEWGHQETQYFGPGTRLLVL.

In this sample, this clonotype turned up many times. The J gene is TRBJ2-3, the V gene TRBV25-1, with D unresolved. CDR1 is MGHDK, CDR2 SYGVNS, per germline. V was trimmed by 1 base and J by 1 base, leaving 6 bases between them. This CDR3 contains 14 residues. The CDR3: CASSELYGTDTQYF. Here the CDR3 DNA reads TGTGCCAGCAGTGAATTATATGGCACAGATACGCAGTATTTT.

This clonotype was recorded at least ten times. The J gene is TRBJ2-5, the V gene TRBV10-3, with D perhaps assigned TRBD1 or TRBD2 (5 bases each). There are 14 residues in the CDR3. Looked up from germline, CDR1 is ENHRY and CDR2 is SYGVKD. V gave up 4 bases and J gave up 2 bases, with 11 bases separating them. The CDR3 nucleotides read TGTGCCATCAGTGGGGGGACGATTCAAGAGACCCAGTACTTC. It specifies CAISGGTIQETQYF.

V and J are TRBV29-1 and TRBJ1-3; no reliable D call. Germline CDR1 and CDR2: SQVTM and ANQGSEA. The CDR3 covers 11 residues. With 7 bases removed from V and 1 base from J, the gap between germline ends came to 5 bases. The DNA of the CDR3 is TGCAGCGGGGCATCTGGAAACACCATATATTTT. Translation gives CSGASGNTIYF. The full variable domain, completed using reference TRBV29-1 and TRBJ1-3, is SAVISQKPSRDICQRGTSLTIQCQVDSQVTMMFWYRQQPGQSLTLIATANQGSEATYESGFVIDKFPISRPNLTFSTLTVSNMSPEDSSIYLCSGASGNTIYFGEGSWLTVV.

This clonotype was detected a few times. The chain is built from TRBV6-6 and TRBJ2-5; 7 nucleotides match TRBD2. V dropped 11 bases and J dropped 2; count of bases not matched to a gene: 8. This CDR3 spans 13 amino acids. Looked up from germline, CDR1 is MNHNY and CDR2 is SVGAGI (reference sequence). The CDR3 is CAGRTSGQETQYF. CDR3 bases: TGTGCCGGACGGACTAGTGGGCAAGAGACCCAGTACTTC.

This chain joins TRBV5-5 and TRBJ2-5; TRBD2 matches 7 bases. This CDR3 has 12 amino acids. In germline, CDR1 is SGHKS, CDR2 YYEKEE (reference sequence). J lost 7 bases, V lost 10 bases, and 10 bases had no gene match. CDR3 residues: CAWEGSSVTQYF. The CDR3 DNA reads TGTGCCTGGGAGGGGAGTTCGGTGACCCAGTACTTC.